This TCR beta chain was recorded in a study of tumour-infiltrating T cells in Burkitt lymphoma. Background on the study: All epidemiological Burkitt lymphoma subtypes were represented in the cohort.

Generated by immunoSEQ multiplex PCR, the TCRdb table keeps only in-frame clones and is missing some. The sample has 1,500 to 2,000 clones, just over 40% seen once. The germline V gene has CDR1 SEHNR and CDR2 FQNEAQ (reference sequence). The CDR3 loop spans 14 amino acids. Trimming took off 5 bases at V and 5 bases at J, with 15 bases between the two ends. This clonotype was sampled from a human donor with Burkitt lymphoma. Sequencing input: tumor tissue. V usage is TRBV7-9 and J usage is TRBJ1-2, with a tentative D call TRBD1 (6 bases). The CDR3 protein is CASSRRQDKYGYTF. CDR3 bases: TGTGCCAGCAGCCGCCGACAGGACAAGTATGGCTACACCTTC.